The clone carrying this T cell receptor beta chain appeared a few times. The antigen is unknown. An end of the junction does not agree with germline; a read error may underlie this. This entry is derived from a study of cytomegalovirus exposure and HLA in healthy donors. Study-wide results and caveats: Roughly even sequencing depth across donors was the assumption behind the presence/absence analyses. An analysis was carried out at a later point. It showed that HLA-associated TCR beta chains were more clonally expanded than equally common non-associated chains.

The study ran its PCR with 60 Vbeta and 13 Jbeta primers. Data came from immunoSEQ multiplex PCR; TCRdb stores just in-frame clones and leaves some out. The sample has about 120,000 clones, 70% to 80% seen once. Germline V gene sequence: CDR1 SGHRS, CDR2 YFSETQ. The CDR3 sequence is 14 residues long. J is TRBJ1-2 and V is TRBV5-1; D is unresolved. This receptor was obtained from a woman in her forties or fifties in good health and CMV-seropositive. The specimen was PBMCs. The CDR3 coding sequence is TGCGCCAGCAGCTTTGGAGATAGACCTAAAGGCAGCTCCTTC. It specifies CASSFGDRPKGSSF.